Below, one T cell receptor (beta chain) is given with its context. What antigen it recognizes has not been identified. No base quality values were provided; no much bigger clone lies one nucleotide off. The germline V gene sets CDR1 to SNHLY and CDR2 to FYNNEI. The CDR3, from cysteine to phenylalanine, totals 14 residues. Only CDR3 DNA is held: 42 bases, read in frame from base 1. Trimming leaves V shorter by 6 bases and J shorter by 6 bases, with the junction holding 6 bases beyond the gene matches. Genomic DNA was isolated from the sorted cells so that the TCRbeta CDR3 region could be sequenced. The immunoSEQ Assay was used for sequencing of TCRbeta CDR3 regions. TCRdb took this table from immuneACCESS and kept in-frame rearrangements with V and J called. Such tables lack part of the clones; where checked against another copy, unresolved V genes explain under half of the gap, and the rest is unexplained. The sample table contains about 73,000 clones; only one count was recorded for about 93% of them. About 0.45% of the sample rests with the top ten.

These data originate in a study of OX40 agonist ivuxolimab in advanced cancers. Looking at the study overall: The costimulatory receptor OX40 (CD134) was targeted by ivuxolimab, a fully human IgG2 agonistic monoclonal antibody. Of the approximately 50 dose-escalation patients, hepatocellular carcinoma was present in about 19, melanoma in around 15, renal cell carcinoma in 9 and head and neck cancer in 9. Intravenous ivuxolimab was administered to patients every 2 weeks at six dose levels: 0.01, 0.1, 0.3, 1.5, 3 and 10 mg/kg. A male proportion of around 83% and a mean age of 60 years, ranging from 23 to 79, were recorded for the dose-escalation cohort. Patients were allowed to have had prior anti-PD-1, anti-PD-L1 or anti-CTLA-4 therapy, and around two fifths of the dose-escalation patients had been treated with checkpoint inhibitors. The paper covers the monotherapy dose-escalation part of the phase I ivuxolimab trial, which included N of about 56 patients. Partial responses occurred in three dose-escalation patients, of whom one had hepatocellular carcinoma and two had cutaneous melanoma. The purpose of peripheral TCRbeta sequencing was to test whether ivuxolimab changed TCR sequence diversity and led to clonal T-cell expansion. General findings and caveats noted by the study authors: The antigen specificity of the peripheral T cells that underwent clonal expansion was not determined. Partial responders in the 0.1-3.0 mg/kg groups had among the lowest normalized peripheral clonal expansion, especially among CD8+ T cells. Low levels of normalized T-cell clonal expansion were also seen in some nonresponding patients. On average, CD8+ T cells showed more expanded clones than CD4+ T cells after ivuxolimab. At doses of 0.1 to 3.0 mg/kg, clonal expansion of both CD4+ and CD8+ blood T cells was observed from baseline to week 6.

Patients with autoimmune disease history or receiving systemic immunosuppression were excluded from the trial. Peripheral blood for TCR sequencing was collected from all dose cohorts at baseline, on cycle 4 day 1, and on cycle 7 day 1. The samples were drawn from a first-in-human, open-label, multicenter phase I dose-escalation trial of ivuxolimab. Adults with locally advanced or metastatic head and neck squamous cell, hepatocellular, melanoma or renal cell carcinoma were enrolled in the trial. CD4+ and CD8+ T cells were sorted separately from peripheral blood before TCR sequencing. Rearrangement joined TRBV2 to TRBJ1-5, with 9 bases in between that match TRBD1. This specimen consisted of CD4+ or CD8+ T cells sorted from blood, obtained in a trial of the OX40 agonist ivuxolimab. This sequence originates from an adult with an advanced solid tumor such as melanoma, head and neck, liver or kidney cancer. The bases read TGTGCCAGCAGGGGACAGGGAGATGCTCAGCCCCAGCATTTT. Its protein is CASRGQGDAQPQHF.